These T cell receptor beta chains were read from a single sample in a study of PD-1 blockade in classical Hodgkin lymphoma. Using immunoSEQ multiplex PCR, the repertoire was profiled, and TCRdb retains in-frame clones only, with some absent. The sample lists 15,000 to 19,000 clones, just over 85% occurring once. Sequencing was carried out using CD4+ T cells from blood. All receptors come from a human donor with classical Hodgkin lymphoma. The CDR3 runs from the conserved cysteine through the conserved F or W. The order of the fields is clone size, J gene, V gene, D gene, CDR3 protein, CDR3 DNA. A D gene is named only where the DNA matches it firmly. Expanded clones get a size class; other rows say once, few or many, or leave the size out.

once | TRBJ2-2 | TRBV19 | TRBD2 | CASSITSGRTGELFF | TGTGCCAGTAGTATCACTAGCGGGAGAACCGGGGAGCTGTTTTTT
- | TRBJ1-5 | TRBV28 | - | CASSSLGGNQPQHF | TGTGCCAGCAGTTCCTTGGGAGGAAATCAGCCCCAGCATTTT
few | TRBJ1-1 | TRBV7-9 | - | CASSQDWGASEAFF | TGTGCCAGCTCCCAAGATTGGGGGGCCAGTGAAGCTTTCTTT
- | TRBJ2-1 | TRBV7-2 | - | CASSLGGRVATQNEQFF | TGTGCCAGCAGCTTAGGGGGACGGGTAGCTACGCAGAATGAGCAGTTCTTC
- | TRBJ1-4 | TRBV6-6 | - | CASRELATNEKLFF | TGTGCCAGCAGGGAGCTCGCAACTAATGAAAAACTGTTTTTT
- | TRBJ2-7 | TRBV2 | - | CASSGGGLHEQYF | TGTGCCAGCAGTGGGGGCGGTCTCCACGAGCAGTACTTC
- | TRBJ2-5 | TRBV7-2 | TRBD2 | CASSLVLAGQETQYF | TGTGCCAGCAGCTTAGTACTAGCGGGACAAGAGACCCAGTACTTC
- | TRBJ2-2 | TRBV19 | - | CASSTTGEVGELFF | TGTGCCAGTAGTACAACAGGGGAGGTCGGGGAGCTGTTTTTT
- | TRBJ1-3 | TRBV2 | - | CASRRYENTIYF | TGTGCCAGCAGAAGGTATGAAAACACCATATATTTT
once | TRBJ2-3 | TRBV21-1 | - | CASSKEGREADTQYF | TGTGCCAGCAGCAAAGAAGGGAGGGAAGCAGATACGCAGTATTTT
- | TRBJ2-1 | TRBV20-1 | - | CSAGRRDEQFF | TGCAGTGCTGGGAGGAGGGATGAGCAGTTCTTC
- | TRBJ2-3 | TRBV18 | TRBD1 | CASSPGTDSSTDTQYF | TGTGCCAGCTCACCAGGGACAGATTCTAGCACAGATACGCAGTATTTT
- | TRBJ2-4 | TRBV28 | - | CASGILAKNIQYF | TGTGCCAGCGGAATTTTAGCCAAAAACATTCAGTACTTC
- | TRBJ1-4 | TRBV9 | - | CASSTRQSLGANEKLFF | TGTGCCAGCAGCACCCGACAGAGTCTGGGCGCTAATGAAAAACTGTTTTTT
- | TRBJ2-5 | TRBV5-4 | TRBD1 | CASSSRGPLQETQYF | TGTGCCAGCAGCTCTAGGGGGCCACTCCAAGAGACCCAGTACTTC
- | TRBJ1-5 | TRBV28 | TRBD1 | CASTMGQTNQPQHF | TGTGCCAGCACCATGGGACAGACAAATCAGCCCCAGCATTTT
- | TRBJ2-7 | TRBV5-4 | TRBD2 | CASSGHGGGPYEQYF | TGTGCCAGCAGCGGCCACGGGGGGGGCCCCTACGAGCAGTACTTC
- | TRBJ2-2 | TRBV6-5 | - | CASSLREGTGELFF | TGTGCCAGCAGCCTTCGAGAAGGAACCGGGGAGCTGTTTTTT
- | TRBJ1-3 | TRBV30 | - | CAWSPPGSRAGNTIYF | TGTGCCTGGAGTCCCCCGGGCTCTCGGGCTGGAAACACCATATATTTT
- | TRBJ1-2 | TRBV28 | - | CASSLSGARGYGYTF | TGTGCCAGCAGTTTATCAGGGGCCAGGGGCTATGGCTACACCTTC
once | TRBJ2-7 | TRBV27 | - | CASSFRDGAYEQYF | TGTGCCAGCAGTTTTAGGGACGGGGCCTACGAGCAGTACTTC
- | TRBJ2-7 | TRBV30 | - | CAWSPRSGEQYF | TGTGCCTGGAGTCCGCGCTCGGGGGAGCAGTACTTC
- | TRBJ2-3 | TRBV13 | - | CASSSGRGDTQYF | TGTGCCAGCAGCTCAGGTCGAGGGGATACGCAGTATTTT
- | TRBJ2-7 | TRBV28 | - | CATAKGLLYEQYF | TGTGCCACCGCGAAGGGACTGCTCTACGAGCAGTACTTC